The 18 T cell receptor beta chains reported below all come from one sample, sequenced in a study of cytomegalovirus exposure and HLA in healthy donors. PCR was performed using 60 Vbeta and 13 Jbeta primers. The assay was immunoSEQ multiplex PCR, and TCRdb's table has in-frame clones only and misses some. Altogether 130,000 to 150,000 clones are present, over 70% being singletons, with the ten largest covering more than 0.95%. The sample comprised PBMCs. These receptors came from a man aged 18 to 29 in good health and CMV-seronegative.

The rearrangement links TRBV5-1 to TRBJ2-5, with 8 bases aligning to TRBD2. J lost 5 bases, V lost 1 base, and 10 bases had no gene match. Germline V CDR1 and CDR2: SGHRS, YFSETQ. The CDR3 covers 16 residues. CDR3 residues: CASSLTREGIGETQYF. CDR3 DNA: TGCGCCAGCAGCTTGACACGGGAGGGGATCGGGGAGACCCAGTACTTC.

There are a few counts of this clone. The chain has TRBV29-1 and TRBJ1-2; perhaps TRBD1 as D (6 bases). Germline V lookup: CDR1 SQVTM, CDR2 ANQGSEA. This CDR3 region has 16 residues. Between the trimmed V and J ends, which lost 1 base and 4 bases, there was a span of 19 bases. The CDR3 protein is CSVEGSGQSSRYGYTF. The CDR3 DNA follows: TGCAGCGTTGAAGGGTCAGGACAGTCCTCGCGCTATGGCTACACCTTC.

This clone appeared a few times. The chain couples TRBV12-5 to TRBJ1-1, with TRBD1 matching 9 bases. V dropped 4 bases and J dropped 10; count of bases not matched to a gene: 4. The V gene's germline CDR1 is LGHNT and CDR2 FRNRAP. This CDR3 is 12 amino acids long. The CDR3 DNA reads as TGTGCTAGTGGTTATGGGACAGGGATAGCTTTCTTT. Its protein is CASGYGTGIAFF.

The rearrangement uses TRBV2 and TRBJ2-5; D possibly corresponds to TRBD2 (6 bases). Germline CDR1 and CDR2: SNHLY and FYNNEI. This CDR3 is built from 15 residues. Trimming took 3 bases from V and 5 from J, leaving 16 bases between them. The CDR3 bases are TGTGCCAGCAGTGATCGGGGGATCTCCCGGGAGACCCAGTACTTC. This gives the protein CASSDRGISRETQYF.

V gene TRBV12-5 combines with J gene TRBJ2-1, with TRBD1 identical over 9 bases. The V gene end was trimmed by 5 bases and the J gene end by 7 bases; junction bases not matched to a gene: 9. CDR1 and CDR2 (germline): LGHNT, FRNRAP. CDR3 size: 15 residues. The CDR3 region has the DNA TGTGCTAGTGGTGAAGCCGGGACAGGGCCTAATGAGCAGTTCTTC. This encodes CASGEAGTGPNEQFF.

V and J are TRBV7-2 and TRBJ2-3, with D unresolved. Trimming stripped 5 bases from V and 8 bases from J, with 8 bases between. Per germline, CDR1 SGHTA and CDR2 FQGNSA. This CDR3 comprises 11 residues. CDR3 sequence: CASSPGATQYF. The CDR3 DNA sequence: TGTGCCAGCAGCCCTGGAGCTACGCAGTATTTT.

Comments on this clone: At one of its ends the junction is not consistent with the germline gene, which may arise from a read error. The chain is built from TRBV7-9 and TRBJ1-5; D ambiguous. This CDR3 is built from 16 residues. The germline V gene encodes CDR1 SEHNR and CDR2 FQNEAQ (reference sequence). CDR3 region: CSSSISFVRDNQPQHF. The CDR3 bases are TGTTCCAGCAGTATTAGCTTTGTCCGTGACAATCAGCCCCAGCATTTT.

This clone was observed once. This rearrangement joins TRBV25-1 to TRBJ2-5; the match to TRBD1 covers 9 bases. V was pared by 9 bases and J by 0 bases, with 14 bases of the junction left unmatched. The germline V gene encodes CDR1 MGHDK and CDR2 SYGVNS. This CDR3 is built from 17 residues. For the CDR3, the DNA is TGTGCCAGGCGGGACAGGGCCCCAACTTTTTACCAAGAGACCCAGTACTTC. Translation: CARRDRAPTFYQETQYF. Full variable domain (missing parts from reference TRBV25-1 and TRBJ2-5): EADIYQTPRYLVIGTGKKITLECSQTMGHDKMYWYQQDPGMELHLIHYSYGVNSTEKGDLSSESTVSRIRTEHFPLTLESARPSHTSQYLCARRDRAPTFYQETQYFGPGTRLLVL.

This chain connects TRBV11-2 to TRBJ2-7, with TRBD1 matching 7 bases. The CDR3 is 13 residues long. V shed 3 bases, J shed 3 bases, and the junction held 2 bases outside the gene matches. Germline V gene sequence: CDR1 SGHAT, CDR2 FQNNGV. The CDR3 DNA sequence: TGTGCCAGCAGCTTTCCAGGGGGCTACGAGCAGTACTTC. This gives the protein CASSFPGGYEQYF.

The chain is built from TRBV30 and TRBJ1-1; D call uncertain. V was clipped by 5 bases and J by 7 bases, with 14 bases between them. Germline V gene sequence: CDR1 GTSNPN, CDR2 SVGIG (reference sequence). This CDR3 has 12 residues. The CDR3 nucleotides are TGTGCCTGGCTTGGTATCGGGGTTGAAGCTTTCTTT. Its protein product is CAWLGIGVEAFF.

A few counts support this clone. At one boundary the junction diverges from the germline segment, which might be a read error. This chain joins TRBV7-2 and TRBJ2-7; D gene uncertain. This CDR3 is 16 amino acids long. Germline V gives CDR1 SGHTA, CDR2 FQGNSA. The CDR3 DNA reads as TGTGCCAGTAGCTCCCCTCTTGGCTACTGGAGCTCCGAGCAGTACTTC. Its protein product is CASSSPLGYWSSEQYF.

The CDR3 DNA reads TGTGCCAGCAGCTTAACCGGGACAGGGCCCTATGGCTACACCTTC. Amino acid sequence: CASSLTGTGPYGYTF. The rearrangement joins TRBV7-8 to TRBJ1-2; TRBD1 agrees at 9 bases. Trimming at V came to 2 bases and at J to 4 bases, leaving 5 bases not matched to a gene. Germline V gene sequence: CDR1 SGHVS, CDR2 FQNEAQ. This CDR3 has 15 residues.

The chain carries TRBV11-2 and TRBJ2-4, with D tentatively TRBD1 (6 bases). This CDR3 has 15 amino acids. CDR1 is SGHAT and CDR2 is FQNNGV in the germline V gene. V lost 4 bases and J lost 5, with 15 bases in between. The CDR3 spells CASSWVRGFENIQYF. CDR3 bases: TGTGCCAGCAGCTGGGTGAGGGGGTTCGAAAACATTCAGTACTTC.

DNA of the CDR3: TGCGCCAGCAGCCAAGGAGCCGGGACAGGGACCCTCGATGGTTTTGGCTACACCTTC. Translation gives CASSQGAGTGTLDGFGYTF. The chain joins TRBV4-3 to TRBJ1-2, with 9 nucleotides matching TRBD1. The J segment lost 7 bases and the V segment lost 1 base, leaving 19 bases of the junction unmatched. CDR3 length equals 19 residues. Germline V CDR1 and CDR2: LGHNA, YSLEER.

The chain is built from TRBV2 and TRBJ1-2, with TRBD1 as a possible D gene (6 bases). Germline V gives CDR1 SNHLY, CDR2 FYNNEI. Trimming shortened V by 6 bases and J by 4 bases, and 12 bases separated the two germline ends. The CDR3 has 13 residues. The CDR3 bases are TGTGCCAGCAGACCACAGGGCGGCTATGGCTACACCTTC. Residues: CASRPQGGYGYTF.

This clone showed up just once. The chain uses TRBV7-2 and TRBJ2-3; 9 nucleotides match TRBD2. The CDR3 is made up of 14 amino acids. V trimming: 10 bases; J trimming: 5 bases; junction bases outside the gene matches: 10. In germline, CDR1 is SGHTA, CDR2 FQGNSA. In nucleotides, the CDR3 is TGTGCCATTCTAGCGGGGCCAAGGGGAGATACGCAGTATTTT. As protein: CAILAGPRGDTQYF.

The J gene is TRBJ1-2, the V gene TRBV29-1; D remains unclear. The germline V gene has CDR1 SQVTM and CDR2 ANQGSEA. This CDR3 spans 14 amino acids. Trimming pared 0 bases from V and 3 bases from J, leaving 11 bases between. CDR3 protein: CSVEEARQYYGYTF. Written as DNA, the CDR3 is TGCAGCGTTGAAGAAGCGAGGCAGTACTATGGCTACACCTTC.

The CDR3 nucleotides read TGTGCCAGCTCACCCACTAGCATGAAAGCAGATACGCAGTATTTT. Translation: CASSPTSMKADTQYF. The chain couples TRBV18 to TRBJ2-3, with D perhaps matching TRBD2 (6 bases). CDR1 is KGHSH, CDR2 LQKENI, per germline. The CDR3 extends over 15 amino acids. Trimming left V 3 bases short and J 4 bases short, with 14 bases between.